A selection of T cell receptor beta chains follows, all from one sample in a study of T cell responses to AZD1222 COVID-19 vaccine. Repertoires were generated with immunoSEQ multiplex PCR, while TCRdb's copy carries only in-frame clones and drops some. The data show over 100,000 clones, around 94% seen once. The source was peripheral blood, collected on day 0 of AZD1222 vaccination. The receptors shown here come from an adult in good health. Each CDR3 is given with its conserved first and last residue. D genes are given only for firm matches. A row's size may be missing; if present it is once, few, many or a size class.

D gene	CDR3 length	V gene	J gene	clone size	CDR3 DNA	CDR3 protein
TRBD1	20	TRBV14	TRBJ2-3	.	TGTGCCAGCAGCCAAGAAGGCAGGGGGCGCAGCCTTTCTAGCACAGATACGCAGTATTTT	CASSQEGRGRSLSSTDTQYF
TRBD1	13	TRBV2	TRBJ2-7	.	TGTGCCACATCGGACAGGCCGCCCTACGAGCAGTACTTC	CATSDRPPYEQYF
TRBD1	13	TRBV24-1	TRBJ1-2	.	TGTGCCACCAGTGATCCCGGGACAGGGGGCTACACCTTC	CATSDPGTGGYTF
TRBD2	18	TRBV7-2	TRBJ2-1	once	TGTGCCAGCAGCTTAGGGTACGAGACTAGCGGAGGGTACAATGAGCAGTTCTTC	CASSLGYETSGGYNEQFF
TRBD1	14	TRBV19	TRBJ2-2	.	TGTGCCAGTAGTCCGGGACAGGGGGCCGGGGAGCTGTTTTTT	CASSPGQGAGELFF
TRBD1	14	TRBV6-5	TRBJ1-1	.	TGTGCCAGCATTAGGGACAGGGCGAGCACTGAAGCTTTCTTT	CASIRDRASTEAFF
.	16	TRBV4-3	TRBJ1-6	.	TGCGCCAGCAGCCAAGATCAGGGTGGAATCGGGTCACCCCTCCACTTT	CASSQDQGGIGSPLHF
TRBD2	16	TRBV4-1	TRBJ2-4	once	TGCGCCAGCAGCCAAGACCGGCGGGAGTATCGTGTCATTCAGTACTTC	CASSQDRREYRVIQYF
.	15	TRBV19	TRBJ1-6	.	TGTGCCAGTACATGGGGCCAGCCGACTGATTCACCCCTCCACTTT	CASTWGQPTDSPLHF
.	14	TRBV6-5	TRBJ1-5	.	TGTGCCAGCAGCCCAGGGACCGATAATCAGCCCCAGCATTTT	CASSPGTDNQPQHF
.	14	TRBV2	TRBJ1-2	.	TGTGCCAGCAGCCCCGGGAGGGGTGGGTATGGCTACACCTTC	CASSPGRGGYGYTF
.	16	TRBV15	TRBJ2-2	.	TGTGCCACCAGCAGCACCCCTGGACAGAACACCGGGGAGCTGTTTTTT	CATSSTPGQNTGELFF
.	14	TRBV24-1	TRBJ1-2	.	TGTGCCACCAGTGGTCGGGAAGCTAACTATGGCTACACCTTC	CATSGREANYGYTF
.	16	TRBV5-1	TRBJ2-1	.	TGCGCCAGCAGCTTGGACGGGTTTAGCTCCTACAATGAGCAGTTCTTC	CASSLDGFSSYNEQFF
TRBD1	19	TRBV11-2	TRBJ2-3	.	TGTGCCAGCAGCTTAGTGGGGGCCGGACAGGGGGCTCGGGCAGATACGCAGTATTTT	CASSLVGAGQGARADTQYF
TRBD2	15	TRBV7-9	TRBJ2-4	.	TGTGCCAGCAGCTTTCCCCTAGCGGTTAAAAACATTCAGTACTTC	CASSFPLAVKNIQYF
TRBD2	18	TRBV7-3	TRBJ2-2	.	TGTGCCAGCAGCATATTAGCGGGAGGCCCTACGAACACCGGGGAGCTGTTTTTT	CASSILAGGPTNTGELFF
.	15	TRBV10-3	TRBJ2-2	once	TGTGCCATCAGTGAGGGGCGACAGAACACCGGGGAGCTGTTTTTT	CAISEGRQNTGELFF
.	15	TRBV5-1	TRBJ1-1	.	TGCGCCAGCAGCTTGGGGGGAACCGAGAACACTGAAGCTTTCTTT	CASSLGGTENTEAFF
.	13	TRBV19	TRBJ1-6	.	TGTGCCGGAGGGAGCTCCTATAATTCACCCCTCCACTTT	CAGGSSYNSPLHF
.	14	TRBV7-3	TRBJ1-2	.	TGTGCCAGCAGCCCCACGGGACAAAACTATGGCTACACCTTC	CASSPTGQNYGYTF
.	16	TRBV4-2	TRBJ1-6	.	TGTGCCAGCAGCCAGGACCTTCTGGCTGGGAATTCACCCCTCCACTTT	CASSQDLLAGNSPLHF
.	14	TRBV5-1	TRBJ1-2	.	TGCGCCAGCAGCTTGGTTGCCGGGAACTATGGCTACACCTTC	CASSLVAGNYGYTF
.	14	TRBV19	TRBJ1-2	.	TGTGCCAGTAGTCGTACCGCGGGGGGCAATGGCTACACCTTC	CASSRTAGGNGYTF
TRBD1	14	TRBV7-3	TRBJ1-2	.	TGTGCCAGCAGCCCGGGACAGGGCGGCTATGGCTACACCTTC	CASSPGQGGYGYTF
.	12	TRBV27	TRBJ1-6	.	TGTGCCAGCAGCGACTATAATTCACCCCTCCACTTT	CASSDYNSPLHF
TRBD1	13	TRBV7-7	TRBJ2-1	.	TGTGCTAGCAGCTTAGACAGGGGCGGCGAGCAGTTCTTC	CASSLDRGGEQFF
.	13	TRBV6-6	TRBJ1-6	.	TGTGCCAGCAGTCTACCTGGTGGGTCACCCCTCCACTTT	CASSLPGGSPLHF
.	13	TRBV10-1	TRBJ1-1	.	TGCGCCAGCAGTGAAGGGGGACACACTGAAGCTTTCTTT	CASSEGGHTEAFF
.	15	TRBV28	TRBJ1-4	.	TGTGCCAGCAGTTTGTCGGGGACCTCTAATGAAAAACTGTTTTTT	CASSLSGTSNEKLFF
TRBD1	13	TRBV6-5	TRBJ2-7	.	TGTGCCACCACCGGGACAGGGGGGTACGAGCAGTACTTC	CATTGTGGYEQYF
TRBD1	19	TRBV18	TRBJ1-5	.	TGTGCCAGCTCACCGAGAGGCGGGCAGGGGGTATCCTACAATCAGCCCCAGCATTTT	CASSPRGGQGVSYNQPQHF
.	12	TRBV6-1	TRBJ2-1	once	TGTGCCAGCAGTTCCAGGGACAATGAGCAGTTCTTC	CASSSRDNEQFF
TRBD1	16	TRBV11-3	TRBJ1-2	.	TGTGCCAGCAGCTTAGAGCGAACAGGGGGCGACTATGGCTACACCTTC	CASSLERTGGDYGYTF
.	15	TRBV12-1	TRBJ1-2	.	TGTGCCAGCAGCTCGGGACAGGGCTGTGACTATGGCTACACCTTC	CASSSGQGCDYGYTF
TRBD2	14	TRBV13	TRBJ2-7	.	TGTGCCAGCAGCCCACGGGGGGAGAGGAACGAGCAGTACTTC	CASSPRGERNEQYF
TRBD1	13	TRBV30	TRBJ1-1	.	TGTGCCTGGACAACAGGGGTTGGCACTGAAGCTTTCTTT	CAWTTGVGTEAFF